This TCR beta chain is drawn from a study of human T cells and chemical hapten exposure. Study-level background: Patch tests of 0.01% DPC on the upper back were read at 6 days. The study's findings and limits: Among expanded TCRs, significantly more large CDR3 similarity clusters formed than among controls.

The table lists this clonotype with many counts. Its antigen is not identified. V was clipped by 3 bases and J by 6 bases, with 14 bases between them. The CDR3 has 14 amino acids. Germline V gene lookup returns CDR1 LGHNA and CDR2 YNFKEQ. Individual cDNA molecules received unique molecular identifiers in the library. TCRdb re-derived calls from the RACE reads in MiXCR, one entry per CDR3 protein. The data contain 330,000 or so distinct CDR3 sequences, about 6% of them singletons. Time point meaning: patch test 2, 6 weeks after DPC sensitization. Treatment here: therapeutic diphenylcyclopropenone sensitization with weekly scalp DPC. Staff drew blood before applying each patch test.

The receptor was derived from a woman under 30 with alopecia areata. Some clones in this sample may be carry-over from other donors' samples. The sample consisted of whole blood, taken in connection with sensitization to the hapten diphenylcyclopropenone (DPC). This chain joins TRBV4-2 and TRBJ1-2; D may be TRBD1 (5 bases). In DNA form, the CDR3 reads TGTGCCAGCAGCCAGATCGGGGGAAAAGATGGCTACACCTTC. Its translation: CASSQIGGKDGYTF.